Shown below are 30 T cell receptor beta chains from a single sample sequenced in a study of blood T cell repertoires in COVID-19. The data were produced by immunoSEQ multiplex PCR, yet TCRdb's version contains in-frame clones alone and is incomplete. The sample has tens of thousands of clones; over 65% are singletons. Source material: peripheral blood. These receptors were taken from a human donor in a cohort sampled during active COVID-19.

This rearrangement joins TRBV5-6 to TRBJ1-2, with unresolved D. V lost 2 bases and J lost 8, with 10 bases in between. The germline V gene has CDR1 SGHDT and CDR2 YYEEEE. The CDR3 has 12 residues. In nucleotides, the CDR3 is TGTGCCAGCAGCTTTGGCTTGAGGGGCTACACCTTC. Its protein is CASSFGLRGYTF.

The chain couples TRBV19 to TRBJ2-7, with 10 nucleotides matching TRBD2. Trimming took 3 bases from V and 5 from J; bases not matched to a gene: 7. The CDR3 is 15 amino acids. Looked up from germline, CDR1 is LNHDA and CDR2 is SQIVND (reference sequence). The CDR3 loop is CASSISASGSNEQYF. DNA of the CDR3: TGTGCCAGTAGTATCTCGGCTAGCGGGAGTAACGAGCAGTACTTC.

The chain couples TRBV6-2 or TRBV6-3 to TRBJ2-7; TRBD2 matches at 7 bases. Germline CDR1 reads MNHEY; CDR2 reads SVGEGT. The V and J ends lost 4 bases and 0 bases, in that order; junction bases with no gene match: 3. CDR3 length: 14 residues. CDR3 nucleotide sequence: TGTGCCAGCAGTTTTGGCGGGAGCTCCTACGAGCAGTACTTC. It is translated as CASSFGGSSYEQYF.

The V gene is TRBV2, the J gene TRBJ2-2; 11 positions agree with TRBD2. CDR1 and CDR2 (germline): SNHLY, FYNNEI. The CDR3 runs to 15 residues. The J segment lost 5 bases and the V segment lost 5 bases, leaving 4 bases of the junction unmatched. CDR3 amino acids: CASSRLAGWTGELFF. DNA of the CDR3: TGTGCCAGCAGTCGACTAGCGGGATGGACCGGGGAGCTGTTTTTT.

This chain uses TRBV6-4 with TRBJ2-6; D gene unclear. Germline lookup yields CDR1 MRHNA and CDR2 SNTAGT. Deletions cut 6 bases from V and 0 bases from J, with 6 bases between. There are 14 residues in the CDR3. DNA of the CDR3: TGTGCCAGCAGATCACACTCTGGGGCCAACGTCCTGACTTTC. Translated: CASRSHSGANVLTF.

This clone appeared many times. V gene TRBV9 combines with J gene TRBJ2-5; weak D call: TRBD2 (5 bases). With 1 base removed from V and 1 base from J, the gap between germline ends came to 8 bases. The CDR3 totals 14 residues. Germline loops: CDR1 SGDLS, CDR2 YYNGEE. In DNA, the CDR3 is TGTGCCAGCAGCGTATTCGGACTCCAAGAGACCCAGTACTTC. Encoded protein: CASSVFGLQETQYF.

In this sample, this clone turned up once. The rearrangement uses TRBV19 and TRBJ2-4; D might be TRBD1 (6 bases). CDR1 is LNHDA and CDR2 is SQIVND in the germline V gene (reference sequence). Trimming stripped 1 base from V and 1 base from J, with 14 bases between. The CDR3 totals 17 residues. This chain's CDR3 is CASSIGSGVLAKNIQYF. In nucleotides, the CDR3 is TGTGCCAGTAGTATAGGGTCAGGGGTATTGGCCAAAAACATTCAGTACTTC.

Note on this clone: The junction and the germline gene differ at one end; a read error may be behind it. Other DNA sequences in the sample encode the same CDR3. The chain carries TRBV7-2 and TRBJ1-2; 7 bases map to TRBD1. The CDR3 runs to 13 residues. Germline CDR1 SGHTA, CDR2 FQGNSA. CDR3 in amino acids: CASSLKGARGYTF. The CDR3 DNA reads TGTGCCAGCAGCTTAAAGGGGGCGAGGGGCTACACCTTT.

The chain employs TRBV5-4 and TRBJ2-3; D not resolved. The CDR3 totals 13 residues. Germline loops: CDR1 SGHNT, CDR2 YYREEE (reference sequence). The V gene lost 2 bases and the J gene lost 5 bases, with 9 bases spanning the gap. CDR3 in amino acids: CASSFKAEDTQYF. CDR3 sequence (DNA): TGTGCCAGCAGCTTTAAAGCCGAAGATACGCAGTATTTT.

The chain recombines TRBV12-3 or TRBV12-4 with TRBJ2-1, with D possibly being TRBD1 (5 bases). The CDR3 is made up of 12 amino acids. V was clipped by 6 bases and J by 9 bases, with 12 bases between them. The CDR3 DNA sequence: TGTGCCAGCAGGTCCAGGGTTGGTGAGCAGTTCTTC. Translated, it gives CASRSRVGEQFF.

The CDR3 sequence is CASSRASGPSGANVLTF. In DNA form, the CDR3 reads TGCGCCAGCAGCCGGGCTAGCGGGCCCTCTGGGGCCAACGTCCTGACTTTC. The chain uses TRBV5-1 and TRBJ2-6; 8 bases are a match to TRBD2. The V segment lost 4 bases and the J segment 0 bases; nucleotides outside the gene matches: 6. Germline values: CDR1 SGHRS, CDR2 YFSETQ. CDR3 length: 17 residues.

The gene calls are TRBV19 and TRBJ1-2, with 9 bases fitting TRBD1. Germline CDR1 is LNHDA and CDR2 is SQIVND (reference sequence). Germline trimming cut 4 bases from V and 5 bases from J; bases unmatched to any gene: 5. The CDR3 loop spans 14 amino acids. The CDR3: CASSTGQGPYGYTF. Written as DNA, the CDR3 is TGTGCCAGTAGTACTGGACAGGGGCCATATGGCTACACCTTC.

The chain carries TRBV4-1 and TRBJ1-5; 9 positions agree with TRBD1. The CDR3 length is 18 residues. Trimming took 0 bases from V and 6 from J; bases not matched to a gene: 12. Looked up from germline, CDR1 is MGHRA and CDR2 is YSYEKL. CDR3: CASSQDGFRDRAGQPQHF. CDR3 nucleotides: TGCGCCAGCAGCCAAGATGGATTCCGGGACAGGGCTGGTCAGCCCCAGCATTTT.

This sequence joins TRBV5-1 and TRBJ2-1, with TRBD2 matching 10 bases. Germline V gives CDR1 SGHRS, CDR2 YFSETQ. V shed 4 bases, J shed 7 bases, and the junction held 8 bases outside the gene matches. CDR3 length: 15 residues. The CDR3 region is CASSPGLAPANEQFF. CDR3 DNA sequence: TGCGCCAGCAGCCCGGGACTAGCGCCTGCGAATGAGCAGTTCTTC.

The chain joins TRBV20-1 to TRBJ1-1; 7 bases match TRBD1. Losses at the gene ends were 7 bases for V and 5 bases for J; bases not matched to a gene: 4. The CDR3 has 11 residues. Germline loops: CDR1 DFQATT, CDR2 SNEGSKA (reference sequence). The CDR3 is CSVPGGTEAFF. The CDR3 nucleotides read TGCAGTGTACCAGGGGGTACTGAAGCTTTCTTT.

This clone has only one observation. The chain recombines TRBV5-6 with TRBJ2-3, with D tentatively TRBD2 (5 bases). V was clipped by 1 base and J by 1 base, with 13 bases between them. There are 16 residues in the CDR3. The germline V gene has CDR1 SGHDT and CDR2 YYEEEE. CDR3 in amino acids: CASSLKSGSRTDTQYF. The CDR3 DNA is TGTGCCAGCAGCTTGAAAAGCGGTTCTCGCACAGATACGCAGTATTTT.

The chain carries TRBV9 and TRBJ2-3; 7 bases match TRBD2. Germline assignment: CDR1 SGDLS and CDR2 YYNGEE. Unmatched junction bases numbered 4, after V lost 0 bases and J lost 0 bases. CDR3 size: 16 residues. The CDR3 DNA sequence: TGTGCCAGCAGCGTAGGACTAGCCCTGAGCACAGATACGCAGTATTTT. Translation gives CASSVGLALSTDTQYF.

This clone was recorded once. The genes are TRBV18 and TRBJ2-1, with D possibly TRBD1 on 6 matching bases. CDR3 length: 14 residues. Trimming took off 2 bases at V and 6 bases at J, with 11 bases between the two ends. Germline-derived CDR1 and CDR2 are KGHSH and LQKENI. CDR3 residues: CASSPGGIPNEQFF. The CDR3 bases are TGTGCCAGCTCACCAGGGGGCATACCCAATGAGCAGTTCTTC.

The chain carries TRBV7-2 and TRBJ2-6, with D unclear. With 2 bases removed from V and 0 bases from J, the gap between germline ends came to 17 bases. The length of the CDR3 is 19 residues. CDR1 and CDR2 (germline): SGHTA, FQGNSA. The CDR3 spells CASSLRLKSSFSGANVLTF. CDR3 DNA: TGTGCCAGCAGCTTACGATTGAAGAGTTCCTTCTCTGGGGCCAACGTCCTGACTTTC. The whole variable domain, filled in from reference TRBV7-2 and TRBJ2-6, reads GAGVSQSPSNKVTEKGKDVELRCDPISGHTALYWYRQSLGQGLEFLIYFQGNSAPDKSGLPSDRFSAERTGGSVSTLTIQRTQQEDSAVYLCASSLRLKSSFSGANVLTFGAGSRLTVL.

CDR3 loop: CATSREQTRQPQHF. CDR3 bases: TGTGCCACCAGCAGGGAACAGACACGTCAGCCCCAGCATTTT. V gene TRBV15 combines with J gene TRBJ1-5; D unresolved. The CDR3 sequence is 14 residues long. CDR1 LNHNV and CDR2 YYDKDF come from the germline V gene (reference sequence). V was pared by 3 bases and J by 6 bases, with 12 bases between.

The rearrangement joins TRBV4-2 to TRBJ2-1, with 10 nucleotides matching TRBD2. The V and J ends lost 3 bases and 8 bases, in that order; junction bases with no gene match: 13. Germline V CDR1 and CDR2: LGHNA, YNFKEQ. This CDR3 contains 17 residues. CDR3 region: CASSQPGAGGLTDEQFF. The CDR3 nucleotides read TGTGCCAGCAGCCAGCCAGGAGCGGGAGGGCTCACGGATGAGCAGTTCTTC.

This clone was detected once. The CDR3 DNA reads as TGTGCCAGTAGCACCCGGGACAGGGGAGGCACTGAAGCTTTCTTT. Residues: CASSTRDRGGTEAFF. The chain recombines TRBV19 with TRBJ1-1; 10 bases line up with TRBD1. Trimming removed 6 bases from V and 4 bases from J; junction bases left unmatched: 8. CDR3 length: 15 amino acids. Germline lookup yields CDR1 LNHDA and CDR2 SQIVND (reference sequence). Complete variable domain (other parts from reference TRBV19 and TRBJ1-1): DGGITQSPKYLFRKEGQNVTLSCEQNLNHDAMYWYRQDPGQGLRLIYYSQIVNDFQKGDIAEGYSVSREKKESFPLTVTSAQKNPTAFYLCASSTRDRGGTEAFFGQGTRLTVV.

CDR3 sequence reads: CATSALGGASTDTQYF. The DNA of the CDR3 is TGTGCCACCAGTGCCTTGGGGGGTGCTAGCACAGATACGCAGTATTTT. The chain joins TRBV24-1 to TRBJ2-3, with TRBD2 as a possible D gene (6 bases). Trimming shortened V by 5 bases and J by 0 bases, and 14 bases separated the two germline ends. The CDR3 runs to 16 residues. The germline V gene has CDR1 KGHDR and CDR2 SFDVKD.

This chain connects TRBV14 to TRBJ1-5; 8 bases fit TRBD1. Losses at the gene ends were 4 bases for V and 7 bases for J; bases not matched to a gene: 6. The CDR3 consists of 14 residues. Germline V gene data show CDR1 as SGHDN and CDR2 as FVKESK. For the CDR3, the DNA is TGTGCCAGCAGCCTCAGGGGGCCCAGGCAGCCCCAGCATTTT. This codes for CASSLRGPRQPQHF.

The chain recombines TRBV7-2 with TRBJ2-3; D not resolved. This CDR3 contains 13 residues. Germline V gene lookup returns CDR1 SGHTA and CDR2 FQGNSA. Trimming cost V 1 base and J 4 bases, with 6 bases left between them. The CDR3 DNA is TGTGCCAGCAGCTTAGACTTGGCAGATACGCAGTATTTT. Protein: CASSLDLADTQYF.

The count of this clone is one. The chain carries TRBV4-3 and TRBJ1-3; TRBD1 is a possible D gene (5 bases). The V gene lost 0 bases and the J gene lost 2 bases, with 8 bases spanning the gap. The germline V gene encodes CDR1 LGHNA and CDR2 YSLEER. The CDR3 is made up of 15 amino acids. The CDR3 loop reads CASSQEFRAGNTIYF. CDR3 sequence (DNA): TGCGCCAGCAGCCAAGAATTCAGGGCTGGAAACACCATATATTTT.

V and J are TRBV6-2 or TRBV6-3 and TRBJ2-5; 10 bases match TRBD1. Germline lookup yields CDR1 MNHEY and CDR2 SVGEGT. This CDR3 contains 15 residues. V was pared by 5 bases and J by 1 base, with 4 bases of the junction left unmatched. The DNA of the CDR3 is TGTGCCAGCAGTACCAGGGACAGGGGCCAAGAGACCCAGTACTTC. The encoded protein is CASSTRDRGQETQYF.

The V gene is TRBV7-3, the J gene TRBJ2-3; TRBD1 might be the D (7 bases). The V gene lost 6 bases and the J gene lost 4 bases, with 11 bases spanning the gap. The germline V gene has CDR1 SGHTA and CDR2 FQGTGA. CDR3 length: 13 amino acids. In DNA form, the CDR3 reads TGTGCCAGCAGTACAGGGGAGGCAGATACGCAGTATTTT. Translating it yields CASSTGEADTQYF.

This rearrangement joins TRBV6-2 or TRBV6-3 to TRBJ2-1, with TRBD1 as a possible D gene (5 bases). V lost 2 bases, J lost 7 bases, and 9 bases lay in between. In germline, CDR1 is MNHEY, CDR2 SVGEGT. The length of the CDR3 is 13 residues. The CDR3 DNA is TGTGCCAGCAGTTACAGGGGTGAAAATGAGCAGTTCTTC. It translates to CASSYRGENEQFF.

The chain employs TRBV7-9 and TRBJ2-1, with TRBD2 matching 7 bases. The CDR3 extends over 15 amino acids. V was pared by 7 bases and J by 4 bases, with 10 bases of the junction left unmatched. Germline CDR1 is SEHNR and CDR2 is FQNEAQ (reference sequence). The CDR3 nucleotides read TGTGCCAGCACCCCTGGGAGGGCTCGATACAATGAGCAGTTCTTC. Protein: CASTPGRARYNEQFF.